The rows below give T cell receptor beta chains drawn from one sample of a study of T cells in Graves' hyperthyroidism and ophthalmopathy. MiXCR, applied by TCRdb to the multiplex PCR reads, yields one record per CDR3 protein. The top ten clones hold roughly 4.8% of a sample with 400,000 to 500,000 distinct CDR3 sequences, roughly an eighth of them seen once. The sample taken for sequencing was blood. Receptors were obtained from a woman aged 18-29 years with Graves' hyperthyroidism. Both conserved end residues are part of each CDR3. A D gene is named only where the DNA matches it firmly. For some rows the clone size is stated as once, few or many, or as a class when expanded; others skip it.

-	TRBV6-1	TRBJ2-7	many	TGTGCCAGCAGATCCACAGGTGACGAGCAGTACTTC	CASRSTGDEQYF
TRBD1	TRBV28	TRBJ1-5	many	TGTGCCAGCAGCCCACGGACAGGGATTCATCAGCCCCAGCATTTT	CASSPRTGIHQPQHF
-	TRBV9	TRBJ2-2	-	TGTGCCAGCAGCGTCAAAGGAGAAACCGGGGAGCTGTTTTTT	CASSVKGETGELFF
-	TRBV27	TRBJ2-3	-	TGTGCCAGCAGTTTGTGGGGTTTCGGCACAGATACGCAGTATTTT	CASSLWGFGTDTQYF
-	TRBV27	TRBJ1-2	many	TGTGCCAGCAGTTTCGCGGGGGCTCTAAACTATGGCTACACCTTC	CASSFAGALNYGYTF
TRBD2	TRBV12-3/TRBV12-4	TRBJ2-1	few	TGTGCCAGCAGTTACGGAGCGGGGGCCTACAATGAGCAGTTCTTC	CASSYGAGAYNEQFF
-	TRBV4-2	TRBJ2-2	-	TGTGCCAGCAGCTACCAGGACGGGGAGCTGTTTTTT	CASSYQDGELFF
-	TRBV10-3	TRBJ2-1	-	TGTGCCATCAGTGAGGGTCTAGCGAACCACAATGAGCAGTTCTTC	CAISEGLANHNEQFF
-	TRBV4-1	TRBJ2-5	many	TGCGCCAGCAGCCGCCAAGCGGACCAAGAGACCCAGTACTTC	CASSRQADQETQYF
-	TRBV5-1	TRBJ1-3	few	TGCGCCAGCAGCTTGAACGTCGGAAACACCATATATTTT	CASSLNVGNTIYF
-	TRBV30	TRBJ2-1	many	TGTGCCTGGAGTGGGGGTGGCGGTGAGCAGTTCTTC	CAWSGGGGEQFF
-	TRBV3-1	TRBJ2-1	many	TGTGCCAGCAGCCAAGAGGGTTGGGAGCAGTTCTTC	CASSQEGWEQFF
-	TRBV28	TRBJ2-3	many	TGTGCCAGCACCCGTGATGTAAATCGGGGAACAGATACGCAGTATTTT	CASTRDVNRGTDTQYF
TRBD1	TRBV6-9	TRBJ1-5	-	TGTGCCAGCAGCTACGATACCGGGACAGAGTATCAGCCCCAGCATTTT	CASSYDTGTEYQPQHF
TRBD1	TRBV7-9	TRBJ2-7	few	TGTGCCGGCAGCCGGGACAGCTCCTACGAGCAGTACTTC	CAGSRDSSYEQYF
-	TRBV11-1	TRBJ2-7	many	TGTGCCAGCAGCCCCGCACATAGCTCCTACGAGCAGTACTTC	CASSPAHSSYEQYF
TRBD1	TRBV20-1	TRBJ1-1	many	TGCAGTGCTAGGGCTTCCACAGGGGTTTCGACTGAAGCTTTCTTT	CSARASTGVSTEAFF
-	TRBV6-5	TRBJ1-4	many	TGTGCCAGCAGTTACTCCCAGCTCTCGGAGGCTAATGAAAAACTGTTTTTT	CASSYSQLSEANEKLFF
-	TRBV7-9	TRBJ2-1	-	TGTGCCAGCAGCTACCTGGCGGCGGACGAATCCTACAATGAGCAGTTCTTC	CASSYLAADESYNEQFF
-	TRBV6-5	TRBJ2-1	many	TGTGCCAGCAGTTACTCGAGAGGACAAAGCTCCTACAATGAGCAGTTCTTC	CASSYSRGQSSYNEQFF
-	TRBV28	TRBJ2-6	-	TGTGCCAGCAGTACTGGGGCCAACGTCCTGACTTTC	CASSTGANVLTF
-	TRBV6-1	TRBJ2-2	few	TGTGCCAGCACCGTATCGGCGAGGGGGTCCGGGGAGCTGTTTTTT	CASTVSARGSGELFF
-	TRBV6-1	TRBJ1-5	-	TGTGCCAGCATGCGGGTAAGCAATCAGCCCCAGCATTTT	CASMRVSNQPQHF
TRBD1	TRBV6-5	TRBJ2-1	-	TGTGCCAGCAGTTACGAGGGACAGGGTAGCAATGAGCAGTTCTTC	CASSYEGQGSNEQFF
-	TRBV5-1	TRBJ2-1	many	TGCGCCAGCGGGGGCGGAGGCTCCTACAATGAGCAGTTCTTC	CASGGGGSYNEQFF
-	TRBV12-3/TRBV12-4	TRBJ2-5	many	TGTGCCAGCAGTTTAACGCCCCGGACTCTGAGGCAAGAGACCCAGTACTTC	CASSLTPRTLRQETQYF
-	TRBV28	TRBJ2-7	-	TGTGCCAGCAGTTTGGGGTTAACCTACGAGCAGTACTTC	CASSLGLTYEQYF
-	TRBV9	TRBJ2-3	few	TGTGCCAGCAGCGTATCCCTTAGCACAGATACGCAGTATTTT	CASSVSLSTDTQYF
TRBD2	TRBV3-1	TRBJ2-3	many	TGTGCCAGCAGCCAAGACCTAGCGGGAGTCACAGATACGCAGTATTTT	CASSQDLAGVTDTQYF
-	TRBV11-2	TRBJ2-3	many	TGTGCCAGCAAGGGCGGTAGCACAGATACGCAGTATTTT	CASKGGSTDTQYF
TRBD1	TRBV12-3/TRBV12-4	TRBJ2-1	many	TGTGCCAGCAGGTCGGACAGGGCGCATGAGCAGTTCTTC	CASRSDRAHEQFF
TRBD1	TRBV7-2	TRBJ1-2	few	TGTGCCAGCAGCACGGGACAGTATGGCTACACCTTC	CASSTGQYGYTF
-	TRBV28	TRBJ2-5	few	TGTGCCAGCAGTCCTAACAAGGGGTCCGCGGACTTC	CASSPNKGSADF
-	TRBV30	TRBJ2-7	many	TGTGCCTGGAGTGTCTCTCGCGAGCAGTACTTC	CAWSVSREQYF
TRBD1	TRBV11-1	TRBJ1-4	-	TGTGCCAGCAGCGCGAGGGACAGCCAGAATGAAAAACTGTTTTTT	CASSARDSQNEKLFF
-	TRBV15	TRBJ1-5	many	TGTGCCACCAGCAGAGCACCGGGGGCGACCAATCAGCCCCAGCATTTT	CATSRAPGATNQPQHF
-	TRBV6-1	TRBJ1-5	-	TGTGCCAGCAGTTCCGACGGGACACCGGCGAGCAATCAGCCCCAGCATTTT	CASSSDGTPASNQPQHF
-	TRBV6-1	TRBJ1-1	few	TGTGCCAGCAGGACAGCCGGGCCGAACACTGAAGCTTTCTTT	CASRTAGPNTEAFF
-	TRBV20-1	TRBJ2-5	few	TGCAGTGCTAAGAGACCGGGATGGGAGACCCAGTACTTC	CSAKRPGWETQYF
-	TRBV6-1	TRBJ1-5	many	TGTGCCAGTAGCCGCCGGGACTTTAGCAATCAGCCCCAGCATTTT	CASSRRDFSNQPQHF
TRBD1	TRBV3-1	TRBJ2-5	many	TGTGCCAGCAGCCCTGGACCCGACAGGGTTCAAGAGACCCAGTACTTC	CASSPGPDRVQETQYF
TRBD2	TRBV6-2/TRBV6-3	TRBJ2-3	many	TGTGCCAGCAGTTTCCGACCGGGACTAGCGGGGGAGGATACGCAGTATTTT	CASSFRPGLAGEDTQYF
-	TRBV3-1	TRBJ1-5	many	TGTGCCAGCTCCTACGGGGCAGGGGAGGATCAGCCCCAGCATTTT	CASSYGAGEDQPQHF
TRBD1	TRBV3-1	TRBJ1-5	-	TGTGCCAGCAGTGGACAGGAGAGTCAGCCCCAGCATTTT	CASSGQESQPQHF
TRBD1	TRBV5-1	TRBJ1-1	many	TGCGCCAGCAGCTTGGAAAGGGGGCGGAACACTGAAGCTTTCTTT	CASSLERGRNTEAFF
TRBD2	TRBV20-1	TRBJ2-7	many	TGCAGTGCTAGAGAGGTTAGCGGGATCGCCGAGCAGTACTTC	CSAREVSGIAEQYF
TRBD2	TRBV19	TRBJ2-7	-	TGTGCCAGTAGTATCCTCGGGACTAGCGGATCCTACGAGCAGTACTTC	CASSILGTSGSYEQYF
TRBD2	TRBV9	TRBJ2-5	-	TGTGCCAGCAGCATAGCGGGAGAAGAGACCCAGTACTTC	CASSIAGEETQYF
TRBD2	TRBV6-1	TRBJ2-5	many	TGTGCCAGCAGTCCCGGACTAGCGGGAGGGTCGGAGACCCAGTACTTC	CASSPGLAGGSETQYF
-	TRBV5-6	TRBJ1-2	many	TGTGCCAGCAGCTTGGGAGGAGGGGGGGCCTATGGCTACACCTTC	CASSLGGGGAYGYTF